This TCR beta chain is from a study of CD8 T cells in ankylosing spondylitis. Study-level results: Among TCR beta sequences, a motif of under 10 highly homologous variants appeared characteristic of ankylosing spondylitis blood.

A word on this clonotype: The antigen is undetermined.

As the method for making TCR beta libraries, quantitative 5'-RACE with molecular barcodes was used. TCRdb used MiXCR to reprocess the 5' RACE reads, holding one entry per CDR3 protein. The sample records about 220,000 distinct CDR3 sequences, around 19% being singletons. The sequence was obtained from a male donor with ankylosing spondylitis. Specimen: blood, either unsorted or a sorted T cell fraction (not recorded which).

The CDR3 DNA reads as TGTGCCAGCAGGATGGGAAACAATGAGCAGTTCTTC. This encodes CASRMGNNEQFF. This chain links TRBV6-5 with TRBJ2-1; unclear D gene. This CDR3 is 12 amino acids long. Trimming cost V 6 bases and J 5 bases, with 8 bases left between them. CDR1 and CDR2 (germline): MNHEY, SVGAGI.